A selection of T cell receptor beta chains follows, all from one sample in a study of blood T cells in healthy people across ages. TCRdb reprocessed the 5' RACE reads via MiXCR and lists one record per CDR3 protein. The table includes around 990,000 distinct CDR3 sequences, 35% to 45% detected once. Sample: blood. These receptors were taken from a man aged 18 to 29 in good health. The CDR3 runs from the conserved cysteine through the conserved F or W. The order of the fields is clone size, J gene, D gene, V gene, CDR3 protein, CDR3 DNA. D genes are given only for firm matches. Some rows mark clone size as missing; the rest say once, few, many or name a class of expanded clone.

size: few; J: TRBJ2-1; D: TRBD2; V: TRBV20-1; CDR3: CSAISGESYNEQFF; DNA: TGCAGTGCGATTAGCGGGGAGTCCTACAATGAGCAGTTCTTC
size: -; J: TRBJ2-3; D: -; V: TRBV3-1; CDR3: CASSQGSRLEDTQYF; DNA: TGTGCCAGCAGCCAAGGGTCCAGGCTGGAAGATACGCAGTATTTT
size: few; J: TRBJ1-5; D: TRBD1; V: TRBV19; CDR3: CASSTDGTGGSQPQHF; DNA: TGTGCCAGTAGTACCGATGGGACAGGGGGCAGCCAGCCCCAGCATTTT
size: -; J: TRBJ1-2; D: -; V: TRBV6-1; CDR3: CASDPTGPNYGYTF; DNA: TGTGCCAGCGATCCTACAGGGCCCAACTATGGCTACACCTTC
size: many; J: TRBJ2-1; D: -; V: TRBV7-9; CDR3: CASSPLGGRSYNEQFF; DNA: TGTGCCAGCAGTCCTCTTGGGGGGCGCTCCTACAATGAGCAGTTCTTC
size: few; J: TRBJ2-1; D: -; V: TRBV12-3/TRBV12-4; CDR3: CASSLSSAPKGNEQFF; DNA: TGTGCCAGCAGTTTATCAAGCGCTCCAAAGGGAAATGAGCAGTTCTTC
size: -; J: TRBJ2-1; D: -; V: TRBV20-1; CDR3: CSVQGASEQFF; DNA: TGCAGTGTCCAAGGGGCAAGTGAGCAGTTCTTC
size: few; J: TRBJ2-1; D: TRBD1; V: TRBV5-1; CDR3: CASSVGDREFNEQFF; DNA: TGCGCCAGCAGCGTTGGGGACAGGGAATTTAATGAGCAGTTCTTC
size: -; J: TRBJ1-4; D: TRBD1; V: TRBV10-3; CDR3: CAIRASGTGGEKLFF; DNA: TGTGCCATCAGGGCTTCCGGGACAGGTGGGGAAAAACTGTTTTTC
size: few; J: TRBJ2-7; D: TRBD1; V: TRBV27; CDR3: CASSLKRTGYEQYF; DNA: TGTGCCAGCAGTTTAAAGAGGACAGGCTACGAGCAGTACTTC
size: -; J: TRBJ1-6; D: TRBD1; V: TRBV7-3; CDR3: CASSSAGGDSPLHF; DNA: TGTGCCAGCAGCTCGGCAGGGGGCGATTCACCCCTCCACTTT